This T cell receptor beta chain came from a study of spatial heterogeneity in lung cancer. Turning to the study itself: On average, each unique TCR and UMI combination appeared more than ten times in raw reads.

This clonotype was recorded at least ten times. Its antigen is currently unknown. The presence of a unique molecular identifier marked each TCR cDNA molecule. TCRdb re-analysed the 5' RACE reads in MiXCR, keeping a single row per CDR3 protein. The sample has around 87,000 distinct CDR3 sequences, 12% seen once. Time point defined: sample taken at primary tumor resection. Sequencing of whole RNA from tumor, nontumor lung or frozen PBMC involved no sorting. Findings and limits, study-wide: Follow-up blood showed ubiquitous expanded tumor TCRs less than blood at resection did.

Germline V lookup: CDR1 KGHSH, CDR2 LQKENI. With 6 bases removed from V and 3 bases from J, the gap between germline ends came to 15 bases. CDR3 size: 15 residues. The source was PBMCs, collected at surgery. The TCR was taken from a male donor with early-stage non-small cell lung cancer. The chain is built from TRBV18 and TRBJ1-5; tentative D call: TRBD1 (6 bases). In DNA, the CDR3 is TGTGCCAGCTCGGAGGGGGGGCGTGACAATCAGCCCCAGCATTTT. This codes for CASSEGGRDNQPQHF.